This is a list of T cell receptor beta chains from one sample in a study of shared clonotypes between healthy human individuals. TCRdb keeps only in-frame clones here, not all; method: immunoSEQ multiplex PCR. The repertoire holds over 2,000,000 clones, with 90% to 95% as singletons. The sample was naive CD8+ T cells from PBMCs. These receptors originate from a man aged 18 to 29 in good health. Some clones in this sample may be carry-over from other donors' samples. Both conserved end residues are part of each CDR3.

j_call v_call cdr3_aa
TRBJ1-4 TRBV7-2 CASSLTDSLNEKLFF
TRBJ1-2 TRBV7-9 CASSSVGYTF
TRBJ2-7 TRBV2 CASSGGTGYEQYF
TRBJ1-1 TRBV27 CASSLQGSTEAFF
TRBJ2-7 TRBV2 CASSVPAYEQYF
TRBJ2-1 TRBV27 CASRAEGYNEQFF
TRBJ2-1 TRBV11-3 CASSLESRESSYNEQFF
TRBJ2-5 TRBV7-2 CASSLGGQGAGETQYF
TRBJ2-3 TRBV9 CASSVEPPAGYTDTQYF
TRBJ2-3 TRBV4-3 CASSYIQGAESTDTQYF
TRBJ2-3 TRBV11-2 CASSTDRDKNTQYF
TRBJ1-2 TRBV5-6 CASSYGQGPYGYTF
TRBJ2-6 TRBV28 CASSPRPSAGANVLTF
TRBJ1-2 TRBV7-9 CASSHVPGQGIVYGYTF
TRBJ2-1 TRBV27 CASSSAVELSNEQFF
TRBJ2-7 TRBV5-1 CASSPDRSVKQYF
TRBJ2-1 TRBV7-3 CASSLIAGVLNEQFF
TRBJ1-2 TRBV19 CASSISDSNYGYTF
TRBJ2-1 TRBV30 CACFLAGVSIEQFF
TRBJ2-1 TRBV7-9 CASSLGGSTSYNEQFF
TRBJ2-7 TRBV7-6 CASSLLTSRSYEQYF
TRBJ2-1 TRBV9 CASRTLNDGEQFF
TRBJ2-7 TRBV6-6 CASSYSSGPEQYF
TRBJ1-6 TRBV7-9 CASSPTWTGRDSPLHF
TRBJ2-7 TRBV15 CATSRDLRSGYEQYF
TRBJ1-5 TRBV6-1 CASSETRTVSQPQHF
TRBJ2-1 TRBV29-1 CSVEGIGAGVGSYNEQFF
TRBJ2-1 TRBV7-9 CASSSARDRGYEQFF
TRBJ2-3 TRBV5-6 CASSRILRDPVPDTQYF
TRBJ2-3 TRBV10-2 CASSENSGRATQYF
TRBJ1-1 TRBV27 CASSFGTLNTEAFF
TRBJ1-5 TRBV5-6 CASSLMGLGSNQPQHF
TRBJ2-7 TRBV28 CASSSRTAPLYEQYF
TRBJ2-7 TRBV7-2 CASSLGMFSGSSYEQYF
TRBJ2-2 TRBV28 CASSTFGGTNTGELFF
TRBJ2-7 TRBV15 CATSRDHRGNEQYF
TRBJ2-3 TRBV27 CASRLGGSTDTQYF
TRBJ1-2 TRBV6-6 CASRSFTGDGYTF
TRBJ2-5 TRBV7-3 CASSMSGTSPQETQYF
TRBJ2-7 TRBV9 CASSPFRGPDYEQYF
TRBJ2-1 TRBV27 CASSLSGPGLHNEQFF
TRBJ1-1 TRBV6-5 CASSYGSNTEAFF
TRBJ1-1 TRBV7-9 CASSLGGRNTEAFF
TRBJ2-7 TRBV4-1 CASSRGPAYEQYF
TRBJ1-5 TRBV7-8 CASSLVSGGHQPQHF
TRBJ2-5 TRBV15 CATSRDPPINRGLEETQYF
TRBJ1-1 TRBV4-3 CASSQGPRGPTEAFF
TRBJ2-7 TRBV7-9 CASSLGEDEQYF
TRBJ2-7 TRBV6-5 CASSYSNNYEQYF
TRBJ2-3 TRBV19 CASSMVQGTDTQYF
TRBJ2-7 TRBV27 CASSSLAGGLPYEQYF
TRBJ1-5 TRBV11-2 CASSRGTSRNQPQHF
NA TRBV6-6 CASSYSDNSYEQYF
TRBJ2-7 TRBV7-9 CASNSGGGGPEYEQYF
TRBJ2-3 TRBV15 CATSRASFGHTDTQYF